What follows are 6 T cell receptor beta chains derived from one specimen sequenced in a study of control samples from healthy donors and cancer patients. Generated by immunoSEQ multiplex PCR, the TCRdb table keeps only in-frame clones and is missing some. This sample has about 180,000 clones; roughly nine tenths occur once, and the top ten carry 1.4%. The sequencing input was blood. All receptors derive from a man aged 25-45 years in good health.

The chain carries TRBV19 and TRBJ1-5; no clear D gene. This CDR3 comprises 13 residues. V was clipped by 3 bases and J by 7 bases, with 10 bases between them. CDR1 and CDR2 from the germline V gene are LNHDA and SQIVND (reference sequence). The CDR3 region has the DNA TGTGCCAGTAGTATCGATTCAACGCAGCCCCAGCATTTT. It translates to CASSIDSTQPQHF.

CDR3 in amino acids: CARLKGVEAFF. In DNA form, the CDR3 reads TGTGCCAGACTGAAGGGAGTTGAAGCTTTCTTT. The V gene is TRBV2, the J gene TRBJ1-1, with D unclear. V was cut by 9 bases and J by 7 bases, with 12 bases left in between. This CDR3 spans 11 amino acids. CDR1 SNHLY and CDR2 FYNNEI come from the germline V gene.

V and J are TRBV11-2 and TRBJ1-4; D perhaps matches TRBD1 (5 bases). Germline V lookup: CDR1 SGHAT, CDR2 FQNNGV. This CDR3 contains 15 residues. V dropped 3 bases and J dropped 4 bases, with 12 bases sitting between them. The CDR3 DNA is TGTGCCAGCAGCTTCACGACGGGGGGTAATGAAAAACTGTTTTTT. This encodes CASSFTTGGNEKLFF.

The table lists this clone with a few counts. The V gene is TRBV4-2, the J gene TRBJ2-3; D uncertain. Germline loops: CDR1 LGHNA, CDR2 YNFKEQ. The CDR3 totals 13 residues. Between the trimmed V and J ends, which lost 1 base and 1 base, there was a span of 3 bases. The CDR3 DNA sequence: TGTGCCAGCAGCCAAGTGGGCACAGATACGCAGTATTTT. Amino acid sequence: CASSQVGTDTQYF.

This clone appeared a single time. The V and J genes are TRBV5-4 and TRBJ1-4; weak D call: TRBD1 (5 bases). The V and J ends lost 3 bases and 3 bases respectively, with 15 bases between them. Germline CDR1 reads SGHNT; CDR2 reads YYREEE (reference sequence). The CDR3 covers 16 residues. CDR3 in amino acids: CASSSYRDGANEKLFF. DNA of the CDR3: TGTGCCAGCAGCTCTTACCGGGACGGAGCTAATGAAAAACTGTTTTTT.

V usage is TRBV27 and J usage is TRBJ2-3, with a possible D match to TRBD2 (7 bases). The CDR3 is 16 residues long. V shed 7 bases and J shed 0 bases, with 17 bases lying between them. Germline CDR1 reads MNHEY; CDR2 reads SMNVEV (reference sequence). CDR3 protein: CASTQGGSGSTDTQYF. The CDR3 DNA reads TGTGCCAGCACTCAAGGGGGTAGCGGGAGCACAGATACGCAGTATTTT.